This T cell receptor (beta chain) was retrieved from a study of human T cells and chemical hapten exposure (dated by TCRdb to the early 2020s). General notes on the study: For sensitization, 2% DPC in acetone was applied to a roughly 2 cm by roughly 2 cm area of upper inner arm skin. Throughout the roughly 25-week study period, patients were also given weekly therapeutic DPC doses on the scalp. Patch testing on the upper back used Finn chambers containing 0.01% DPC, with scoring done after 6 days according to International Contact Dermatitis Research Group standards. Alopecia areata with under or over 50% scalp involvement, alopecia totalis and alopecia universalis were represented in the patient cohort, which was mostly female. Libraries were pooled for sequencing, and variation in per-sample TCR yields was attributed mainly to small differences in library volumes within the pool. In alopecia patients, the study followed how the peripheral blood TCR repertoire changed in vivo over primary and secondary sensitization to diphenylcyclopropenone (DPC), a hapten. Blood samples were taken from patients before sensitization (week 0) and then at 2, 6 and about 24 weeks after DPC sensitization. Blood for TCR sequencing was provided by twenty-nine alopecia patients at one to four time points (pre-sensitization, 2, 6 and 24 weeks). The investigation overall reported the following: DPC sensitization did not change the number of TCRs with a frequency above 1 in 1000, and there was no evidence of changes in global repertoire structure. Because every patient had alopecia, a presumed autoimmune disease, the patients' immune response might differ from that of healthy individuals. After repeated subsampling, the strength of the expansion versus patch-test correlation and the threshold at which it became significant changed. Expanded TCRs formed significantly more large CDR3 similarity clusters than pre-sensitization or healthy control sets, consistent with antigen-driven responses. The number of PT1 expanded TCRs positively correlated with patch test score, significant at thresholds 8, 16 and 32 but not 4.

At the junction V is shortened by 7 bases and J by 4 bases, with 19 bases in between. The CDR3 sequence holds 15 residues, the cysteine and phenylalanine included. The only DNA kept is the CDR3, 45 bases in frame from the first base. The library was obtained by RACE. Sequencing used a NextSeq 500. Library preparation attached unique molecular identifiers to individual cDNA molecules for quantitative, reproducible TCR counting. Both TCR alpha and TCR beta chains were sequenced from each blood RNA sample. The original methods were these. The median number of TCRs per sample was around 100,000, ranging from roughly 23,224 to 700,000. V, J and CDR3 annotation of the TCR reads was performed with the Decombinator software suite. For the PS versus PT1 abundance plots, all samples were subsampled to the same number of TCRs (28,000). Expanded TCRs were defined as absent before sensitization and observed at least eight times at the 2-week time point. TCRdb redid the processing of the public reads, applying fastp at Q25 and MiXCR, and retained in-frame beta chains. When rows share a CDR3 protein, they turn into one entry using the most common DNA and genes. The V and J calls shown here were made by TCRdb, not taken from the authors' results. The sample profile shows around 71,000 distinct CDR3 sequences; over 7.5% of them were found once. Roughly 3.3% of the sample belongs to the ten largest clones.

Reading the label with the study, this specimen's time point is: patch test 1, 2 weeks after DPC sensitization. This specimen's treatment or condition label, per the study, means: therapeutic diphenylcyclopropenone sensitization with weekly scalp DPC. At each patch-test visit, blood was drawn before the patch test was applied. Patients were eligible if aged 18 to 70, diagnosed with alopecia and judged suitable for DPC therapy, and pregnant patients were excluded. Total RNA was extracted from unfractionated whole blood collected in Tempus Blood RNA tubes. The sample holds many counts of this clonotype. Its antigen has not been determined. The record has no base qualities; no much larger clone is one base away.

The material sequenced was whole blood, taken in connection with sensitization to the hapten diphenylcyclopropenone (DPC). The chain was built from TRBV12-3 or TRBV12-4 and TRBJ1-2, with a tentative D gene TRBD1 over 5 matching bases. The TCR sequence derives from a woman aged 40 to 49 with alopecia areata. Some clones in this sample may be carry-over from other donors' samples. The nucleotide sequence reads as follows: TGTGCCAGCAACCCACTCGGGGACGGTCCCTATGGCTACACCTTC. This yields the protein CASNPLGDGPYGYTF.